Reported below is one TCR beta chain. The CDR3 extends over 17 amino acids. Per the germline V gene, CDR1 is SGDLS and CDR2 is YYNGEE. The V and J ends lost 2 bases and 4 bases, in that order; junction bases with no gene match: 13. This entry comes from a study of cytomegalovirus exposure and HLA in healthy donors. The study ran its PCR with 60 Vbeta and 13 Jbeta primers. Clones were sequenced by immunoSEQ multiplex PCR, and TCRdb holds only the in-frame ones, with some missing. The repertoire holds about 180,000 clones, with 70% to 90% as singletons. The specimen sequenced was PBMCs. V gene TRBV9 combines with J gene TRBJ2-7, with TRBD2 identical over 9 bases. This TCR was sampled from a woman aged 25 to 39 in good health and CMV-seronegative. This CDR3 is CASSVQGGGARGYEQYF. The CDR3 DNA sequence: TGTGCCAGCAGCGTTCAAGGCGGGGGGGCCCGAGGATACGAGCAGTACTTC.